Ten or more counts support the clone carrying this T cell receptor beta chain. Amplification of the TCR beta CDR3 regions used RNA transcripts (as template). After a first-round RT-PCR with HTBI primers, a second-round multiplex PCR was run. TCRdb called the multiplex PCR reads again in MiXCR, with one record for every CDR3 protein. The sample carries 20,000 to 30,000 distinct CDR3 sequences, about half recorded once. Germline CDR1 and CDR2: GTSNPN and SVGIG (reference sequence). This CDR3 comprises 13 residues. Trimming cost V 6 bases and J 8 bases, with 19 bases left between them. Cases classed as stable hyperthyroidism had no ophthalmopathy within 18 months of follow-up. Patients were left out if they had other autoimmune diseases, uncontrolled infections, pregnancy or lactation. Orbital computed tomography and thyroid ultrasound, along with TRAb, serum thyroxine and clinical symptoms, underpinned diagnosis. Someone took the PBMCs out of approximately 9 ml of fresh peripheral blood.

These data are taken from a study of Graves' ophthalmopathy and Graves' hyperthyroidism. The sequence was collected from an adult woman with stable Graves' hyperthyroidism. The gene calls are TRBV30 and TRBJ1-2, with D possibly matching TRBD1 (6 bases). The sequenced material came from peripheral blood. CDR3: CACGAGRGIGYTF. The DNA of the CDR3 is TGTGCCTGTGGCGCGGGGAGGGGGATCGGCTACACCTTC.